These 32 T cell receptor beta chains came from one sample sequenced in a study of OX40 agonist ivuxolimab in advanced cancers. Library construction relied on the immunoSEQ multiplex PCR assay. TCRdb's version of the immuneACCESS table is confined to in-frame rearrangements and falls short of the full clone set. An unresolved V gene accounts for under half of the shortfall where checked; the remainder is of unknown origin. The sample table shows 80,000 to 95,000 clones, and 70% to 90% are seen once. The ten largest clones capture roughly 2% of the sample. The sample here was CD4+ or CD8+ T cells sorted from blood, taken in a trial of the OX40 agonist ivuxolimab. These receptors were taken from an adult with an advanced solid tumor such as melanoma, head and neck, liver or kidney cancer.

The CDR3 protein is CAWVVGDVTIYF. CDR3 nucleotide sequence: TGTGCCTGGGTGGTGGGGGACGTCACCATATATTTT. The rearrangement uses TRBV30 and TRBJ1-3; TRBD1 might be the D (5 bases). Trimming took 5 bases from V and 9 from J, leaving 14 bases between them. In germline, CDR1 is GTSNPN, CDR2 SVGIG (reference sequence). This CDR3 spans 12 amino acids.

The chain has TRBV18 and TRBJ2-7; D not certain. The length of the CDR3 is 15 residues. The germline V gene encodes CDR1 KGHSH and CDR2 LQKENI. Between the trimmed V and J ends, which lost 5 bases and 5 bases, there was a span of 19 bases. CDR3: CASSAQTPPGDEQYF. CDR3 coding DNA: TGTGCCAGCTCAGCCCAGACTCCCCCTGGGGACGAGCAGTACTTC.

The J gene is TRBJ2-1, the V gene TRBV7-3; TRBD2 matches 7 bases. After removal of 2 bases from V and 9 bases from J, the junction contained 13 bases not matched to a gene. The CDR3 covers 16 residues. The V gene's germline CDR1 is SGHTA and CDR2 FQGTGA. For the CDR3, the DNA is TGTGCCAGCAGCTTAGGGCCCGGGGGAGGGGCAGGTGAGCAGTTCTTC. This codes for CASSLGPGGGAGEQFF. Supplemented by reference TRBV7-3 and TRBJ2-1, the full variable domain reads GAGVSQTPSNKVTEKGKYVELRCDPISGHTALYWYRQSLGQGPEFLIYFQGTGAADDSGLPNDRFFAVRPEGSVSTLKIQRTERGDSAVYLCASSLGPGGGAGEQFFGPGTRLTVL.

The chain is built from TRBV11-1 and TRBJ2-5, with 7 bases lining up with TRBD1. The J segment lost 6 bases and the V segment lost 5 bases, leaving 9 bases of the junction unmatched. Germline values: CDR1 SGHAT, CDR2 FQDESV (reference sequence). The CDR3 contains 14 residues. The CDR3 sequence: CASSQDRFAKTQYF. The DNA for the CDR3 is TGTGCCAGCAGCCAGGACAGGTTTGCGAAGACCCAGTACTTC. Based on the CDR3 plus reference TRBV11-1 and TRBJ2-5, the full variable domain is EAEVAQSPRYKITEKSQAVAFWCDPISGHATLYWYRQILGQGPELLVQFQDESVVDDSQLPKDRFSAERLKGVDSTLKIQPAELGDSAMYLCASSQDRFAKTQYFGPGTRLLVL.

The rearrangement joins TRBV28 to TRBJ2-7; 10 bases are a match to TRBD1. The junction had 7 bases not matched to a gene; V was cut back by 3 bases and J by 5 bases. Per the germline V gene, CDR1 is MDHEN and CDR2 is SYDVKM. CDR3 length equals 15 residues. The CDR3 here is CASSFWDRGGNEQYF. The CDR3 DNA sequence: TGTGCCAGCAGTTTTTGGGACAGGGGCGGTAACGAGCAGTACTTC. Filled out from reference TRBV28 and TRBJ2-7, the complete variable domain reads DVKVTQSSRYLVKRTGEKVFLECVQDMDHENMFWYRQDPGLGLRLIYFSYDVKMKEKGDIPEGYSVSREKKERFSLILESASTNQTSMYLCASSFWDRGGNEQYFGPGTRLTVT.

This clone was observed a handful of times. The J gene is TRBJ1-1, the V gene TRBV20-1, with D hard to call. There are 11 residues in the CDR3. Germline loops: CDR1 DFQATT, CDR2 SNEGSKA (reference sequence). V dropped 0 bases and J dropped 11 bases, with 10 bases sitting between them. Here the CDR3 reads CSARDPPRAFF. In DNA form, the CDR3 reads TGCAGTGCTAGAGATCCCCCCCGTGCTTTCTTT.

This chain joins TRBV7-3 and TRBJ2-2; D is perhaps TRBD1 (6 bases). Trimming took off 4 bases at V and 1 base at J, with 10 bases between the two ends. Germline CDR1 is SGHTA and CDR2 is FQGTGA. The CDR3 consists of 15 residues. CDR3 sequence reads: CASSSDRWNTGELFF. The CDR3 DNA is TGTGCCAGCAGCTCAGACAGGTGGAACACCGGGGAGCTGTTTTTT.

This clone was counted between two and nine times. This chain uses TRBV29-1 with TRBJ2-1; D remains unclear. Germline values: CDR1 SQVTM, CDR2 ANQGSEA. The germline V and J ends were trimmed by 4 bases and 2 bases, with 9 bases remaining between them. This CDR3 is built from 13 residues. The CDR3, as DNA: TGCAGCGTTGTTGTAACTGCCTACAATGAGCAGTTCTTC. It specifies CSVVVTAYNEQFF.

The chain joins TRBV5-5 to TRBJ2-7; D is undetermined. V lost 4 bases, J lost 1 base, and 15 bases lay in between. CDR1 is SGHKS, CDR2 YYEKEE, per germline (reference sequence). The CDR3 extends over 15 amino acids. The CDR3 spells CASSPPFVASYEQYF. CDR3 nucleotide sequence: TGTGCCAGCAGCCCTCCGTTTGTAGCTTCCTACGAGCAGTACTTC.

The rearrangement joins TRBV19 to TRBJ1-3, with TRBD1 matching over 7 bases. CDR3 length equals 15 residues. Germline V gene lookup returns CDR1 LNHDA and CDR2 SQIVND (reference sequence). V dropped 5 bases and J dropped 0; count of bases not matched to a gene: 4. The CDR3 protein is CASSRQGVSGNTIYF. In nucleotides, the CDR3 is TGTGCCAGTAGTCGACAGGGAGTCTCTGGAAACACCATATATTTT.

The chain couples TRBV5-6 to TRBJ2-3; possibly TRBD1 for D (6 bases). Trimming shortened V by 3 bases and J by 2 bases, and 10 bases separated the two germline ends. This CDR3 spans 14 amino acids. Looked up from germline, CDR1 is SGHDT and CDR2 is YYEEEE. The CDR3 protein is CASSSGHYTDTQYF. The CDR3 DNA reads TGTGCCAGCAGCTCGGGACACTACACAGATACGCAGTATTTT.

The CDR3: CASKLDRARGNTIYF. DNA of the CDR3: TGTGCCAGCAAACTCGACAGGGCGAGAGGAAACACCATATATTTT. The chain links TRBV6-5 to TRBJ1-3, with 7 bases identical to TRBD1. The CDR3 covers 15 residues. Germline lookup yields CDR1 MNHEY and CDR2 SVGAGI. Unmatched junction bases numbered 10, after V lost 7 bases and J lost 4 bases.

V and J are TRBV5-4 and TRBJ1-3, with D perhaps matching TRBD1 (6 bases). The CDR3 is 14 amino acids. V was cut by 10 bases and J by 0 bases, with 14 bases left in between. CDR1 is SGHNT and CDR2 is YYREEE in the germline V gene (reference sequence). The DNA for the CDR3 is TGTGCCTGTAAAGGACAGTACTCTGGAAACACCATATATTTT. The encoded protein is CACKGQYSGNTIYF.

This chain uses TRBV6-1 with TRBJ1-3; D may be TRBD1 (5 bases). Between the trimmed V and J ends, which lost 3 bases and 4 bases, there was a span of 19 bases. This CDR3 region has 17 residues. Germline V gene sequence: CDR1 MNHNS, CDR2 SASEGT. The DNA for the CDR3 is TGTGCCAGCAGTGAGTTCGGGGGGATAGGAGCCGGAAACACCATATATTTT. Its protein is CASSEFGGIGAGNTIYF.

The genes are TRBV7-2 and TRBJ1-1; no definite D call. There are 15 residues in the CDR3. With 5 bases removed from V and 1 base from J, the gap between germline ends came to 14 bases. CDR1 is SGHTA and CDR2 is FQGNSA in the germline V gene. The CDR3 here is CASSLNPGSNTEAFF. The CDR3 DNA follows: TGTGCCAGCAGCCTGAATCCGGGATCGAACACTGAAGCTTTCTTT.

The sample holds one count of this clone. The chain is built from TRBV28 and TRBJ2-3; 8 nucleotides align to TRBD2. The ends lost 4 bases at V and 1 base at J; junction bases unmatched: 7. The CDR3 runs 16 residues. CDR1 is MDHEN, CDR2 SYDVKM, per germline. The CDR3 here is CASSSGGAQGTDTQYF. The CDR3 DNA is TGTGCCAGCAGTTCCGGGGGGGCGCAGGGCACAGATACGCAGTATTTT.

The chain joins TRBV9 to TRBJ2-7; D gene unclear. CDR3 length equals 14 residues. CDR1 is SGDLS, CDR2 YYNGEE, per germline. Between the trimmed V and J ends, which lost 2 bases and 0 bases, there was a span of 9 bases. The CDR3 spells CASSVSRSSYEQYF. The CDR3 DNA reads as TGTGCCAGCAGCGTTTCCCGGTCCTCCTACGAGCAGTACTTC.

V gene TRBV7-6 combines with J gene TRBJ1-2, with 7 bases aligning to TRBD1. There are 15 residues in the CDR3. Germline V gives CDR1 SGHVS, CDR2 FNYEAQ. With 1 base clipped from V and 4 bases from J, the junction kept 6 bases outside the gene matches. CDR3 residues: CASSLVLQGTYGYTF. The CDR3 bases are TGTGCCAGCAGCTTAGTCCTACAGGGGACCTATGGCTACACCTTC.

This chain connects TRBV7-2 to TRBJ2-6, with TRBD2 as a possible D gene (6 bases). Germline CDR1 SGHTA, CDR2 FQGNSA. Deletions cut 1 base from V and 0 bases from J, with 10 bases between. The CDR3 is 17 residues long. CDR3 sequence (DNA): TGTGCCAGCAGCTTAGGGACTACTAACTCTGGGGCCAACGTCCTGACTTTC. The encoded protein is CASSLGTTNSGANVLTF.

Only a few counts were recorded for this clone. The chain combines TRBV7-3 with TRBJ2-1; TRBD1 is a possible D gene (5 bases). The CDR3 is 13 amino acids. CDR1 SGHTA and CDR2 FQGTGA come from the germline V gene. Trimming pared 3 bases from V and 8 bases from J, leaving 11 bases between. CDR3: CASSFQGSDEQFF. For the CDR3, the DNA is TGTGCCAGCAGCTTCCAGGGTTCGGATGAGCAGTTCTTC.

Only one count was recorded for this clone. The CDR3 region has the DNA TGTGCCAGCAGCCTAGACGGGACCCTCAATGAGCAGTTCTTC. It specifies CASSLDGTLNEQFF. This chain links TRBV25-1 with TRBJ2-1, with D perhaps matching TRBD1 or TRBD2 (5 bases each). Germline V lookup: CDR1 MGHDK, CDR2 SYGVNS. The CDR3 covers 14 residues. V gave up 6 bases and J gave up 6 bases, with 15 bases separating them.

The CDR3 is CASSLTGGSTDTQYF. The CDR3 DNA is TGTGCCAGCAGCTTGACGGGGGGCAGCACAGATACGCAGTATTTT. The rearrangement links TRBV5-4 to TRBJ2-3; D is perhaps TRBD2 (7 bases). CDR3 size: 15 residues. Trimming removed 1 base from V and 0 bases from J, with 9 bases in between. Germline loops: CDR1 SGHNT, CDR2 YYREEE (reference sequence).

The chain recombines TRBV5-1 with TRBJ2-3, with TRBD2 identical over 7 bases. Trimming took 3 bases from V and 0 from J; bases not matched to a gene: 4. Germline CDR1 and CDR2: SGHRS and YFSETQ. The CDR3 spans 15 residues. The CDR3: CASSSFGGSTDTQYF. The CDR3 region has the DNA TGCGCCAGCAGCTCCTTCGGGGGGAGCACAGATACGCAGTATTTT.

The gene calls are TRBV14 and TRBJ2-6; possible D gene TRBD1, 6 bases. The V gene's germline CDR1 is SGHDN and CDR2 FVKESK. V was pared by 10 bases and J by 0 bases, with 16 bases between. There are 16 residues in the CDR3. The CDR3 loop reads CATSRLGGSGANVLTF. CDR3 bases: TGTGCCACTTCGAGGCTAGGGGGCTCTGGGGCCAACGTCCTGACTTTC.

CDR3 DNA sequence: TGCGCCAGCAGCGGTACAGGGGAGTACGAGCAGTACTTC. This gives the protein CASSGTGEYEQYF. J is TRBJ2-7 and V is TRBV5-1; TRBD1 agrees at 7 bases. The CDR3 has 13 residues. Germline CDR1 and CDR2: SGHRS and YFSETQ. Trimming took 4 bases from V and 4 from J; bases not matched to a gene: 5.

The V gene is TRBV5-1, the J gene TRBJ1-2; weak D call: TRBD1 (6 bases). Trimming left V 4 bases short and J 0 bases short, with 13 bases between. Germline CDR1 is SGHRS and CDR2 is YFSETQ. This CDR3 is 15 amino acids long. The CDR3 is CASSPVTGPNYGYTF. The CDR3 DNA reads as TGCGCCAGCAGCCCTGTGACAGGACCTAACTATGGCTACACCTTC. Together with reference TRBV5-1 and TRBJ1-2, the CDR3 gives the full variable domain: KAGVTQTPRYLIKTRGQQVTLSCSPISGHRSVSWYQQTPGQGLQFLFEYFSETQRNKGNFPGRFSGRQFSNSRSEMNVSTLELGDSALYLCASSPVTGPNYGYTFGSGTRLTVV.

This clone has a single count. The rearrangement uses TRBV5-1 and TRBJ1-2, with TRBD1 matching 7 bases. The J segment lost 3 bases and the V segment lost 5 bases, leaving 10 bases of the junction unmatched. The V gene's germline CDR1 is SGHRS and CDR2 YFSETQ. The CDR3 totals 15 residues. This CDR3 is CASRPPGQPYYGYTF. The CDR3 DNA follows: TGCGCCAGCAGACCCCCGGGACAGCCGTACTATGGCTACACCTTC.

The V call is TRBV28, the J call TRBJ2-5; a weak D match, TRBD2 (6 bases). Per germline, CDR1 MDHEN and CDR2 SYDVKM. This CDR3 contains 14 residues. Trimming removed 6 bases at V and 3 bases at J, with 14 bases between. Written as DNA, the CDR3 is TGTGCCAGCAGCCCGGCCCCGGGGGAAGAGACCCAGTACTTC. Amino acid sequence: CASSPAPGEETQYF.

This chain links TRBV7-9 with TRBJ2-3; D not resolved. Germline CDR1 SEHNR, CDR2 FQNEAQ (reference sequence). The V gene lost 5 bases and the J gene lost 1 base, with 13 bases spanning the gap. There are 15 residues in the CDR3. The CDR3 loop reads CASSLTADRTDTQYF. The CDR3 DNA reads as TGTGCCAGCAGCCTGACGGCGGACCGCACAGATACGCAGTATTTT.

The chain carries TRBV18 and TRBJ1-2; 11 bases are a match to TRBD1. Germline V CDR1 and CDR2: KGHSH, LQKENI. The CDR3 length is 15 residues. The V gene end was trimmed by 4 bases and the J gene end by 7 bases; junction bases not matched to a gene: 8. CDR3 in DNA: TGTGCCAGCTCACTTTCCGGGACAGGGGGTATTGGCTACACCTTC. It specifies CASSLSGTGGIGYTF.

This chain uses TRBV6-1 with TRBJ1-3; maybe TRBD1 (5 bases). Per germline, CDR1 MNHNS and CDR2 SASEGT. The CDR3 is 15 amino acids. V shed 5 bases and J shed 1 base, with 12 bases lying between them. Written as DNA, the CDR3 is TGTGCCAGCAGTCCTTTTGGGGCTTCTGGAAACACCATATATTTT. Amino acids: CASSPFGASGNTIYF.

J is TRBJ1-6 and V is TRBV11-2; 7 bases fit TRBD1. V dropped 4 bases and J dropped 8; count of bases not matched to a gene: 14. Germline V CDR1 and CDR2: SGHAT, FQNNGV. This CDR3 is 17 amino acids long. This CDR3 reads CASSSRRTGTVYSPLHF. Written as DNA, the CDR3 is TGTGCCAGCAGCTCTCGCCGTACCGGGACAGTTTATTCACCCCTCCACTTT.